This TCR beta chain is from a study of T cells in women clearing cervical HPV infection. Per germline, CDR1 DFQATT and CDR2 SNEGSKA (reference sequence). The CDR3 extends over 17 amino acids. Germline trimming cut 5 bases from V and 0 bases from J; bases unmatched to any gene: 10. On this clone: Antigen specificity is unknown. The read halts 3 residues ahead of the CDR3 end, with the missing end drawn from the germline J gene.

Sequenced by immunoSEQ multiplex PCR; TCRdb stores in-frame clones only, minus some. The table for this sample gives about 20,000 clones. Study-level findings and limits: Repertoire richness, not evenness, was significantly elevated in CIN3+ cases versus controls. T-cell numbers per sample were unknown and may explain richness differences.

Sequencing input: blood buffy coat. This TCR came from a woman between 18 and 69 years old with a cervical HPV16 infection that either progressed to CIN3+ or cleared (not recorded which). This chain links TRBV20-1 with TRBJ2-5, with 12 nucleotides matching TRBD2. CDR3 sequence reads: CSALAGGLMGYQETQYF. The CDR3 bases that were read are TGCAGTGCTCTAGCGGGGGGGTTAATGGGGTACCAAGAGACC.